This T cell receptor beta chain emerged from a study of early stage breast cancer tumors. As to this clone: Antigen specificity is unknown.

Each sample had two DNA replicates, about 0.47 ug blood or around 1.5 ug tissue. The method was immunoSEQ multiplex PCR; TCRdb's version includes in-frame clones alone and lacks a portion of them. The table records 25,000 to 30,000 clones, about 70% of them present only once. V dropped 0 bases and J dropped 6 bases, with 6 bases sitting between them. Germline CDR1 is SGHRS and CDR2 is YFSETQ. This CDR3 has 13 amino acids. Overall study results and limits: Compared with adjacent normal breast tissue, tumors showed roughly 2.5-fold greater T cell density and higher clonality. In about 85% of the 16 patients, blood comparison separated tumor from normal breast.

The receptor comes from a person in their fifties with breast cancer. What was sequenced was blood. This chain connects TRBV5-1 to TRBJ2-2; D may match TRBD1 or TRBD2 (5 bases each). CDR3 residues: CASSLAGPGELFF. CDR3 sequence (DNA): TGCGCCAGCAGCTTGGCGGGGCCCGGGGAGCTGTTTTTT.